A selection of T cell receptor beta chains follows, all from one sample in a study of tumor-infiltrating lymphocytes in primary liver carcinoma. TCRdb reanalysed the multiplex PCR reads using MiXCR and keeps one entry per CDR3 protein. The repertoire holds 60,000 or so distinct CDR3 sequences, with 65% to 80% as singletons. The sample comprised liver tumor tissue from sampling region 2. The receptors originated from a man aged 40-49 years with primary liver carcinoma and hepatitis B virus infection. Both conserved end residues are part of each CDR3. Clone size is not always given. Where it is, it says once, few, many or a class for expanded clones.

size,V,J,CDR3
-,TRBV7-8,TRBJ2-7,CTSSPRTSGSMSSYERYF
few,TRBV11-2,TRBJ2-2,CASSLDPTGGLTGELFF
medium-sized,TRBV29-1,TRBJ2-1,CSVSMTSGRSNEQFF
-,TRBV4-1,TRBJ1-2,CASSQEGLLNYGYTF
-,TRBV11-2,TRBJ2-7,CPSSLREGRTSGLSSYERYF
-,TRBV19,TRBJ2-2,CASSTSRLAGGHTGELFF
-,TRBV11-1,TRBJ2-3,CASSEGGDLIDTQYF
few,TRBV10-3,TRBJ2-1,CAVTPWASGSYNEQFF
-,TRBV6-1,TRBJ1-5,CASIVIERGYQPQHF
once,TRBV5-1,TRBJ2-3,CASRGVVTDTRYF
-,TRBV5-4,TRBJ1-2,CTATPGQGNSGYTF
-,TRBV12-3/TRBV12-4,TRBJ2-5,CASSSNREQETRYF
-,TRBV4-3,TRBJ2-1,CVSSPGSSGSVFF
many,TRBV29-1,TRBJ2-3,CSVDARGRTDTQYF
once,TRBV6-2/TRBV6-3,TRBJ2-2,CPSRNTGANTGELFF
few,TRBV7-2,TRBJ1-3,CASSVFPGGGNTIYF
-,TRBV29-1,TRBJ2-7,CSERLESGEQYF
-,TRBV4-1,TRBJ1-2,CSSSQGDRNYSFTF
-,TRBV29-1,TRBJ2-1,CSGDKSSSYNEQFF
many,TRBV4-1,TRBJ2-3,CASSQVLLIAGALDTQYF
-,TRBV7-8,TRBJ2-7,CARSPWISGSMSSYEQYF
-,TRBV29-1,TRBJ2-1,CSVALISGREFF
few,TRBV4-2,TRBJ1-1,CASSQVYGQGFCTEAFF
-,TRBV6-2/TRBV6-3,TRBJ2-6,CASSPTGSSSSGANDLTF
-,TRBV11-2,TRBJ1-4,CASILDGFANEKPFF
-,TRBV7-8,TRBJ1-5,CASSLVDRAINQPQHF
many,TRBV4-1,TRBJ2-1,CASRQQTTVHSYNEQFF
few,TRBV10-3,TRBJ2-7,CAISGGRDRNSGEQYF
-,TRBV11-2,TRBJ2-1,CASSPQREGFGDQFF
-,TRBV5-1,TRBJ2-7,CASTTTSRSSYEQYF
-,TRBV6-2/TRBV6-3,TRBJ1-5,CATSFPQGRTQHF
-,TRBV5-1,TRBJ2-1,CASSWGGTWDEQFF
few,TRBV11-2,TRBJ2-1,CASSFKWSYNERFF
many,TRBV12-3/TRBV12-4,TRBJ1-2,CASSLGPQGIGGYTF
-,TRBV29-1,TRBJ2-2,CSAVGSNTGELFF
few,TRBV2,TRBJ2-6,CASSEGSTGANVLTF
-,TRBV6-6,TRBJ2-1,CASGHGTYILDEQFF
few,TRBV7-9,TRBJ2-1,CASSSAYSYNEQFF
-,TRBV4-1,TRBJ2-1,CASSPRGNNNNEQFF
-,TRBV6-5,TRBJ2-1,CASCYSGTGTYNEQFF
-,TRBV14,TRBJ2-1,CANNQGLARNEQFF
-,TRBV7-8,TRBJ2-3,CASSSTRGGYSDTQYF
-,TRBV4-2,TRBJ2-7,CASSQEVHEQYF
-,TRBV29-1,TRBJ2-1,CSVLTETSYNEQFF
-,TRBV6-2/TRBV6-3,TRBJ1-2,CASSYGARLTAPYGYTF
once,TRBV12-3/TRBV12-4,TRBJ1-5,CASSEGAVQPQHF
-,TRBV11-2,TRBJ2-1,CTSSPPGLVCIEQFF
-,TRBV12-3/TRBV12-4,TRBJ1-6,CSSSSTVGNSPLHF
-,TRBV12-3/TRBV12-4,TRBJ2-7,CARRMGTGGSYERYF
-,TRBV5-4,TRBJ2-3,CASNLDSFDTQYF
many,TRBV11-1,TRBJ2-7,CASSSLPGGAYEQYF
-,TRBV12-3/TRBV12-4,TRBJ1-3,CASQLGTEGTGNTIYF
few,TRBV11-3,TRBJ2-3,CASSLDLVDTQYF
-,TRBV10-2,TRBJ1-5,CASRAEFNPPQHF
-,TRBV6-6,TRBJ2-7,CTSSYEAGGSYEQYF
-,TRBV11-1,TRBJ2-7,CVSRDRAYEQYF
-,TRBV29-1,TRBJ2-5,CSLPVGTGGLGETQYF
-,TRBV5-6,TRBJ2-2,CAGSPGFANTGELFF